These 23 T cell receptor beta chains originate from one sample sequenced in a study of control samples from healthy donors and cancer patients. Produced via immunoSEQ multiplex PCR; TCRdb's table is partial and in-frame only. This table holds more than 80,000 clones, more than 80% found once. The sample taken for sequencing was blood. These TCRs come from a man between 18 and 29 years old in good health.

V gene TRBV25-1 combines with J gene TRBJ2-5; D remains ambiguous. With 4 bases removed from V and 0 bases from J, the gap between germline ends came to 18 bases. This CDR3 comprises 17 residues. Germline loops: CDR1 MGHDK, CDR2 SYGVNS. CDR3 amino acids: CASSAPLAALNQETQYF. DNA for the CDR3: TGTGCCAGCAGTGCTCCCCTCGCCGCACTAAACCAAGAGACCCAGTACTTC.

The gene calls are TRBV4-2 and TRBJ1-6; the match to TRBD1 covers 7 bases. CDR1 and CDR2 from the germline V gene are LGHNA and YNFKEQ. Unmatched junction bases numbered 7, after V lost 4 bases and J lost 10 bases. The CDR3 contains 14 residues. The CDR3 loop is CASSPRQGESPLHF. For the CDR3, the DNA is TGTGCCAGCAGCCCAAGACAGGGCGAATCACCCCTCCACTTT.

The chain carries TRBV28 and TRBJ2-1; 12 positions match TRBD2. Germline V CDR1 and CDR2: MDHEN, SYDVKM. V shed 2 bases and J 5 bases; nucleotides not matched to a gene: 10. This CDR3 is 18 amino acids long. The DNA for the CDR3 is TGTGCCAGCAGTTTAAGGCAGCCTGGACTAGCGGGACACAATGAGCAGTTCTTC. Encoded protein: CASSLRQPGLAGHNEQFF.

The chain couples TRBV19 to TRBJ1-1; maybe TRBD1 (6 bases). Germline-derived CDR1 and CDR2 are LNHDA and SQIVND (reference sequence). The CDR3 is 15 residues long. The germline V and J ends were trimmed by 2 bases and 4 bases, with 14 bases remaining between them. CDR3 sequence reads: CASSINPGAGTEAFF. The CDR3 DNA reads as TGTGCCAGTAGTATAAATCCGGGGGCAGGCACTGAAGCTTTCTTT.

The chain has TRBV6-5 and TRBJ1-4; the match to TRBD1 covers 7 bases. Germline CDR1 and CDR2: MNHEY and SVGAGI. This CDR3 has 13 residues. V gave up 7 bases and J gave up 7 bases; unmatched junction bases: 6. The chain's CDR3 is CASTEQGTEKLFF. The CDR3 nucleotides are TGTGCCAGCACCGAACAGGGGACTGAAAAACTGTTTTTT.

The genes are TRBV11-3 and TRBJ2-2; possible D gene TRBD2, 5 bases. Trimming took off 7 bases at V and 6 bases at J, with 12 bases between the two ends. Germline loops: CDR1 SGHNT, CDR2 YENEEA. The CDR3 contains 13 residues. The CDR3 DNA follows: TGTGCCAGCACCCGGGGTGGGGCCGGGGAGCTGTTTTTT. Translating it yields CASTRGGAGELFF.

The rearrangement joins TRBV5-5 to TRBJ2-5; 9 bases align to TRBD1. This CDR3 has 14 residues. V was clipped by 4 bases and J by 5 bases; unmatched bases: 6. From germline, CDR1 is SGHKS and CDR2 YYEKEE (reference sequence). The CDR3 sequence: CASSQDRGRETQYF. CDR3 bases: TGTGCCAGCAGCCAGGACAGGGGAAGGGAGACCCAGTACTTC.

This clone occurred once. The chain uses TRBV12-2 and TRBJ2-1. TRBV12-2 is a listed pseudogene. CDR3 size: 10 residues. The CDR3 here is CATYYNEQFF. The CDR3 nucleotides are TGTGCAACATACTACAATGAGCAGTTCTTC.

The chain carries TRBV18 and TRBJ1-1, with D unclear. The CDR3 contains 16 residues. Germline V lookup: CDR1 KGHSH, CDR2 LQKENI. Trimming shortened V by 4 bases and J by 1 base, and 16 bases separated the two germline ends. The CDR3 DNA reads TGTGCCAGCTCACATAGTAGTAAGGGCCAGAACACTGAAGCTTTCTTT. Residues: CASSHSSKGQNTEAFF.

In its sample, this clone was seen once. This chain uses TRBV3-1 (or the pseudogene TRBV3-2) with TRBJ2-1; tentatively, D is TRBD1 or TRBD2 (5 bases each). V shed 1 base and J shed 6 bases, with 13 bases lying between them. Germline V gene data show CDR1 as LGHDT and CDR2 as YNNKEL (reference sequence). This CDR3 spans 15 amino acids. CDR3 sequence: CASSQVGVGSNEQFF. As DNA, the CDR3 is TGTGCCAGCAGCCAAGTGGGGGTCGGCAGCAATGAGCAGTTCTTC.

V and J are TRBV15 and TRBJ2-7; 7 bases agree with TRBD2. The germline CDR1 and CDR2 sequences are LNHNV and YYDKDF (reference sequence). The CDR3 has 15 residues. Trimming cost V 0 bases and J 4 bases; bases outside gene matches: 6. The CDR3 DNA sequence: TGTGCCACCAGCAGAGATCTCACCGGGGGGTACGAGCAGTACTTC. This gives the protein CATSRDLTGGYEQYF.

The chain has TRBV7-9 and TRBJ1-1, with D perhaps TRBD1 (6 bases). This CDR3 comprises 17 residues. CDR1 SEHNR and CDR2 FQNEAQ come from the germline V gene (reference sequence). Trimming removed 5 bases at V and 1 base at J, with 20 bases between. The CDR3 loop reads CASSQPGADASNTEAFF. The CDR3, as DNA: TGTGCCAGCAGCCAACCAGGGGCCGACGCCTCGAACACTGAAGCTTTCTTT.

The chain recombines TRBV30 with TRBJ2-3; D call uncertain. V lost 2 bases, J lost 4 bases, and 13 bases lay in between. Germline values: CDR1 GTSNPN, CDR2 SVGIG (reference sequence). There are 14 residues in the CDR3. The CDR3 nucleotides are TGTGCCTGGAGTTATGGCCCAGCGTCAGATACGCAGTATTTT. It yields the protein CAWSYGPASDTQYF.

The V call is TRBV5-1, the J call TRBJ1-1; 7 nucleotides match TRBD1. The CDR3 extends over 13 amino acids. Looked up from germline, CDR1 is SGHRS and CDR2 is YFSETQ. J was trimmed by 8 bases and V by 1 base; bases with no gene match: 5. The chain's CDR3 is CASSLSGQLEAFF. DNA for the CDR3: TGCGCCAGCAGCTTGTCGGGACAGCTAGAAGCTTTCTTT.

The chain carries TRBV5-1 and TRBJ1-6; D unclear. The CDR3 is 16 residues long. The V end was cut by 0 bases, the J end by 12 bases, with 19 bases between. Germline V CDR1 and CDR2: SGHRS, YFSETQ. CDR3: CASSLAERPAGGPLHF. CDR3 DNA: TGCGCCAGCAGCTTGGCGGAGCGACCGGCGGGTGGACCCCTCCACTTT.

Only one count was recorded for this clone. CDR3 protein: CASSQSSVQYRGQAQHF. CDR3 sequence (DNA): TGTGCCAGCAGCCAATCTAGTGTACAATACCGCGGACAGGCCCAGCATTTT. This chain uses TRBV3-1 (or the pseudogene TRBV3-2) with TRBJ1-5, with 7 bases lining up with TRBD1. V dropped 2 bases and J dropped 11; count of bases not matched to a gene: 18. The CDR3 totals 17 residues. The germline gives CDR1 LGHDT, CDR2 YNNKEL (reference sequence).

The chain carries TRBV19 and TRBJ2-1; 13 bases fit TRBD2. From germline, CDR1 is LNHDA and CDR2 SQIVND (reference sequence). This CDR3 has 15 residues. The trim removed 5 bases at V and 7 bases at J, leaving 5 bases unmatched. CDR3: CASSLTGLAGNEQFF. CDR3 sequence (DNA): TGTGCCAGTAGTTTGACGGGACTAGCGGGGAATGAGCAGTTCTTC.

The V call is TRBV3-1 (or the pseudogene TRBV3-2), the J call TRBJ2-7, with a tentative D call TRBD1 (6 bases). Trimming pared 0 bases from V and 5 bases from J, leaving 14 bases between. CDR1 and CDR2 (germline): LGHDT, YNNKEL (reference sequence). There are 15 residues in the CDR3. The CDR3 DNA sequence: TGTGCCAGCAGCCAAGATTCCGGGACACCTAACGAGCAGTACTTC. This encodes CASSQDSGTPNEQYF.

The chain uses TRBV14 and TRBJ1-1; unclear D gene. Trimming removed 3 bases from V and 8 bases from J, with 13 bases in between. CDR1 and CDR2 from the germline V gene are SGHDN and FVKESK. This CDR3 spans 13 amino acids. Here the CDR3 DNA reads TGTGCCAGCAGCCACCTCCTGGGAGGGGAAGCTTTCTTT. Protein product: CASSHLLGGEAFF.

The chain has TRBV10-3 and TRBJ2-3, with 9 bases that match TRBD2. The CDR3 loop spans 14 amino acids. Germline V CDR1 and CDR2: ENHRY, SYGVKD. V lost 9 bases and J lost 2; bases outside the gene matches: 6. CDR3 amino acids: CAIRTSVTTDTQYF. CDR3 DNA: TGTGCCATAAGGACTAGCGTAACCACAGATACGCAGTATTTT.

The rearrangement joins TRBV30 to TRBJ1-1; D is undetermined. Per the germline V gene, CDR1 is GTSNPN and CDR2 is SVGIG (reference sequence). V was trimmed by 4 bases and J by 0 bases, leaving 9 bases between them. The CDR3 consists of 13 residues. In DNA form, the CDR3 reads TGTGCCTGGACCCTGACTGTGAACACTGAAGCTTTCTTT. Translation: CAWTLTVNTEAFF.

The J gene is TRBJ1-5, the V gene TRBV4-1; a possible D gene is TRBD1 (5 bases). This CDR3 comprises 17 residues. Between the trimmed V and J ends, which lost 5 bases and 2 bases, there was a span of 19 bases. Germline loops: CDR1 MGHRA, CDR2 YSYEKL. The CDR3 DNA follows: TGCGCCAGCAGCTTTAACTATGGGCTAGGGGGCAATCAGCCCCAGCATTTT. Translated, it gives CASSFNYGLGGNQPQHF.

V and J are TRBV20-1 and TRBJ1-1, with 7 bases aligning to TRBD1. Trimming removed 3 bases from V and 0 bases from J; junction bases left unmatched: 7. This CDR3 contains 15 residues. Germline values: CDR1 DFQATT, CDR2 SNEGSKA (reference sequence). Here the CDR3 DNA reads TGCAGTGCTAGTTCGTGGGGACAGTTGAACACTGAAGCTTTCTTT. This translates into CSASSWGQLNTEAFF.